This T cell receptor beta chain stems from a study of shared clonotypes between healthy human individuals. Background on the study: The composition of the donors was a couple of women and three men aged 18 to 49.

The CDR3 runs 14 residues. V lost 5 bases and J lost 9, with 16 bases in between. CDR1 is MGHRA, CDR2 YSYEKL, per germline. Sequencing was performed with immunoSEQ multiplex PCR; in TCRdb, only in-frame clones are kept and a portion is missing. The sample carries about 2.4 million clones, 80% to 95% recorded once. Memory CD4+ cells were the fraction left after CD45RA+ naive selection. This chain links TRBV4-1 with TRBJ1-4; tentatively, D is TRBD1 (6 bases). The source material was naive CD4+ T cells from PBMCs. Subset noted: CD45RA+ positively selected. The TCR was taken from a man between 18 and 29 years old in good health. Some clones in this sample may be carry-over from other donors' samples. In DNA, the CDR3 is TGCGCCAGCAGCATGGGGGCGACGTCGCAAAAACTGTTTTTT. Amino acid sequence: CASSMGATSQKLFF.